This T cell receptor (beta chain) appears in the sequencing data of a study of T cells in Graves' hyperthyroidism and ophthalmopathy. Overall study findings and caveats: Ophthalmopathy got predicted by the model a median about six months before its onset.

This CDR3 is built from 15 residues. Germline CDR1 MNHNS, CDR2 SASEGT. V lost 8 bases to trimming and J lost 0 bases, with 11 bases between them. Using RNA transcripts as the source, TCR beta CDR3 regions were amplified. TCR CDR3 regions were first amplified by RT-PCR with HTBI primers. A single record per CDR3 protein comes from TCRdb applying MiXCR to the multiplex PCR reads. The data hold 330,000 or so distinct CDR3 sequences, with 18% observed a single time. About this clonotype itself: Its target is not known.

The sample comprised blood. The sequence derives from a middle-aged woman with Graves' ophthalmopathy. J is TRBJ1-6 and V is TRBV6-1; D is unresolved. CDR3 protein: CASQRTSSYNSPLHF. CDR3 coding DNA: TGTGCCAGCCAACGGACTAGCTCCTATAATTCACCCCTCCACTTT.